This TCR beta chain is drawn from a study of PD-1 blockade in classical Hodgkin lymphoma. Concerning this clone itself: The target antigen is unknown.

Germline loops: CDR1 LNHDA, CDR2 SQIVND (reference sequence). The V and J ends lost 9 bases and 2 bases, in that order; junction bases with no gene match: 4. This CDR3 has 14 residues. Regarding the study as a whole: By C4D1 there was a significant rise in CD4+ TCR diversity but not in CD8+ TCR diversity. Patients excluded were those beginning nivolumab under 1 year after ASCT.

With no exception, relapse followed autologous stem cell transplantation in all patients, and brentuximab vedotin exposure varied. Libraries were prepared by immunoSEQ multiplex PCR; TCRdb keeps only in-frame clonotypes and omits some of them. The sample lists about 98,000 clones, roughly four fifths occurring once. J is TRBJ2-6 and V is TRBV19, with 7 nucleotides matching TRBD1. Sequences were derived from peripheral blood mononuclear cells (PBMCs), sampled before the second cycle of nivolumab. The receptor was isolated from a human donor with classical Hodgkin lymphoma. CDR3 protein: CASKTGPGANVLTF. CDR3 DNA sequence: TGTGCCAGCAAGACAGGGCCTGGGGCCAACGTCCTGACTTTC.